What follows is one T cell receptor beta chain and its context. The sample is drawn from a study of T cell responses to AZD1222 COVID-19 vaccine. TCRdb's copy holds only in-frame clones and misses some; the assay was immunoSEQ multiplex PCR. The sample contains some 160,000 clones, about nine tenths of which appear only once. This CDR3 region has 13 residues. Germline V gene sequence: CDR1 SGHDT, CDR2 YYEEEE. V was clipped by 4 bases and J by 2 bases, with 7 bases between them. The sample here was peripheral blood, taken on day 0 of AZD1222 vaccination. The rearrangement links TRBV5-6 to TRBJ1-3; D is undetermined. This TCR came from an adult in good health. The CDR3 nucleotides read TGTGCCAGCAGCCCGGGAACTGGAAACACCATATATTTT. This encodes CASSPGTGNTIYF.